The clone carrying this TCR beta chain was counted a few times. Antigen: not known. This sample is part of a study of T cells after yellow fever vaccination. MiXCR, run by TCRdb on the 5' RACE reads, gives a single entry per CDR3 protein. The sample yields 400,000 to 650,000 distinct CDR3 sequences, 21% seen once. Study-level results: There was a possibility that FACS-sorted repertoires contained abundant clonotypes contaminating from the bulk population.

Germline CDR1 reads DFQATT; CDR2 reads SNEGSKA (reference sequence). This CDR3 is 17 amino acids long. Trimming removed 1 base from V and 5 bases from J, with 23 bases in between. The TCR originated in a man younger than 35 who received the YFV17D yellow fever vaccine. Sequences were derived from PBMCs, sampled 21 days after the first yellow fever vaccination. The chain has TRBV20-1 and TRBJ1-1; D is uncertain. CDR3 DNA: TGCAGTGCTAGAGTCACCTCGGCAGTGGCCCTGCGGACTGAAGCTTTCTTT. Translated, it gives CSARVTSAVALRTEAFF.